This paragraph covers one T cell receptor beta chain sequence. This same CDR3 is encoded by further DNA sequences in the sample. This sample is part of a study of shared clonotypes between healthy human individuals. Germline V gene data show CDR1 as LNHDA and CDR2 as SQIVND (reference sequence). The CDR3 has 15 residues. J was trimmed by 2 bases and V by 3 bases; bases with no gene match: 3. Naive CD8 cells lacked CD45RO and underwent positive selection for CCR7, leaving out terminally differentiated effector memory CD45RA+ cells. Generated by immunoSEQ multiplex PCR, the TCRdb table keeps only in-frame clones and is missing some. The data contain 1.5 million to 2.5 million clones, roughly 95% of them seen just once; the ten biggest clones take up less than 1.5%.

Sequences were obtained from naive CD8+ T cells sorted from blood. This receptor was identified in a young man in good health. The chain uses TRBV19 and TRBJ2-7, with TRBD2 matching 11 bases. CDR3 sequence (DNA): TGTGCCAGTAGTATCGGGACTAGCGGAACCTACGAGCAGTACTTC. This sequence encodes CASSIGTSGTYEQYF.